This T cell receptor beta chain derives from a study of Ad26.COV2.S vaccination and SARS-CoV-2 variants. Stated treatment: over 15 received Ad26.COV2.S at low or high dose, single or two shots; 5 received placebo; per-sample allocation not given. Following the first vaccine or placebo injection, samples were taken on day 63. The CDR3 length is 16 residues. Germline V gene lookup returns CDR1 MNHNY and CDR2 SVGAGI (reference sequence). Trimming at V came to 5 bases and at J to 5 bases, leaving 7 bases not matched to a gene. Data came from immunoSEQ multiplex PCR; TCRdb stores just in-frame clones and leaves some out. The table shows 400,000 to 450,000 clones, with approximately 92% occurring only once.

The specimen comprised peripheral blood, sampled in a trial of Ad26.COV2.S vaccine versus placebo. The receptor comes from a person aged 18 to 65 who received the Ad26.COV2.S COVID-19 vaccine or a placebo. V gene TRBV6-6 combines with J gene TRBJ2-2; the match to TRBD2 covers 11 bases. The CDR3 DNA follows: TGTGCCAGCAGTCGCTTAGCGGGAGGGGGGACCGGGGAGCTGTTTTTT. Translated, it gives CASSRLAGGGTGELFF.